Listed here is a single TCR beta chain. Its cognate antigen is unknown. This sample stems from a study of PD-L1 blockade in urothelial cancer. The wider study: Administration of atezolizumab to patients began at some point between 2014 and 2016, at 1,200 mg intravenously every 3 weeks. Blood-derived samples held a median around 140,000 T cells.

Method: immunoSEQ multiplex PCR; TCRdb's copy keeps in-frame clones and lacks some. The table has under 40,000 clones, around 87% seen once. General study findings and limits: Durable-benefit cases showed more tumor-associated blood clone expansion at 3 weeks.

Sequenced material: PBMCs, taken around atezolizumab (anti-PD-L1) treatment. This receptor was obtained from a man in his forties or fifties with urothelial cancer.

Here the CDR3 reads CAYTRAENIQYF. The DNA for the CDR3 is TGTGCCTATACGCGGGCGGAAAACATTCAGTACTTC. This sequence joins TRBV30 and TRBJ2-4; D perhaps matches TRBD2 (5 bases). CDR3 length: 12 amino acids. Deletions cut 7 bases from V and 5 bases from J, with 12 bases between. CDR1 and CDR2 (germline): GTSNPN, SVGIG (reference sequence).